This TCR beta chain was identified during a study of CD8 T cells in Susac syndrome (dated by TCRdb to about 2019). Regarding the research as a whole: The study used repertoire sequencing to test whether antigen drove CD8+ T cell activation and differentiation in Susac syndrome. The clonality of the CD8+ T cell repertoire was compared across approximately 11 healthy donors, some 14 Susac syndrome patients and around 15 multiple sclerosis patients. What the authors observed across the whole study: The TCR sequencing and HLA analysis was acknowledged to have included a relatively small number of individuals.

Peripheral blood CD8+ and CD4+ T cells from healthy donors, Susac syndrome patients and multiple sclerosis patients were profiled using high-throughput TCR beta sequencing. Multiple sclerosis controls were treatment-naive patients with stable or active relapsing-remitting disease fulfilling revised McDonald criteria. Bulk CD8+ and CD4+ T cells were purified magnetically by negative isolation, whereas CD8+ TEMRA cells were enriched by FACS. Blood was drawn into EDTA tubes, processed within 24 hours, and PBMCs were isolated by density gradient centrifugation. PBMCs destined for TCR sequencing were cryopreserved in liquid nitrogen and later thawed in a 37 °C water bath. A purity of at least 90% was achieved for sorted or isolated CD4+, CD8+ and CD8+ TEMRA cells. Comment on this clonotype: Its target antigen remains unknown. One base away there is no much larger clone; base qualities are not given.

From cysteine to phenylalanine, the CDR3 is 13 amino acids long. The DNA shown is the 39-base CDR3, in frame from base 1. Between the V and J ends, shortened by 4 bases and 3 bases respectively, the junction contains 11 bases. The germline V gene sets CDR1 to SGDLS and CDR2 to YYNGEE. RNA was extracted using the RNeasy kit, and about 0.45 to 1 microgram was reverse transcribed with random hexamers. The immunoSEQ multiplex PCR assay, which covers 54 Vbeta and 13 Jbeta segments, was used to amplify TCR beta CDR3 regions. PCR amplification bias was corrected by using a synthetic template baseline for primer optimization and computational correction. The study's processing was this. Only productive sequences were kept, with reads annotated to V, D and J genes according to IMGT and analyzed in immunoSEQ Analyzer. Clonality was computed as one minus Shannon entropy normalized by log2 of the number of productive unique sequences. Public and private clones were assessed among the 100 most prevalent clones of each patient and control. Clones were defined as Susac-specific if absent from the healthy and MS cohorts, from approximately 1,100 published viral clones and from other ImmuneACCESS disease sequences. The public reads were run again by TCRdb, first through fastp at Q25 and then through MiXCR, and only productive beta chains were kept. Rows with a matching CDR3 protein are joined into one entry that keeps the most common DNA and genes. The V and J calls and clone size come from TCRdb's table, not from the authors' own analysis. Across this sample there are some 400,000 distinct CDR3 sequences, with 85% to 90% seen only once. The ten largest clonotypes hold approximately 0.12% of the sample.

Recombination connected TRBV9 to TRBJ2-7; the D segment cannot be called with confidence. The clonotype originates from a human donor with multiple sclerosis. Sample: CD8+ T cells from PBMCs. The sequenced DNA: TGTGCCAGCAGCCCTTTAAACAGCTACGAGCAGTACTTC. Its coded protein is CASSPLNSYEQYF.